This T cell receptor (beta chain) is from a study of T cells in narcolepsy. On the study more broadly: Patients with NT1 or NT2 and healthy control donors were enrolled. Study outcomes and limitations: Autoreactive clonotypes reportedly recurred in blood of same and different patients, not controls. HCRT-specific and TRIB2-specific autoreactive clonotypes appeared among same-patient CSF and blood CD4+ clonotypes.

Here immunoSEQ multiplex PCR was the method, and the copy in TCRdb shows in-frame clones only, minus some. The table records around 30,000 clones, around four fifths of them present only once. This CDR3 has 13 amino acids. The V and J ends lost 5 bases and 1 base respectively, with 8 bases between them. Germline CDR1 MNHNY, CDR2 SVGAGI (reference sequence). The table lists this clone with a few counts. Its antigen is currently unknown. The sequenced sample was CD45RA- memory CD4+ T cells from PBMCs. This TCR derives from a human donor with narcolepsy. J is TRBJ1-1 and V is TRBV6-6, with D unclear. CDR3 residues: CASSRNQNTEAFF. The CDR3 nucleotides are TGTGCCAGCAGTCGAAACCAGAACACTGAAGCTTTCTTT.